This TCR beta chain was captured by sequencing in a study of cytomegalovirus exposure and HLA in healthy donors. The V and J ends lost 6 bases and 4 bases, in that order; junction bases with no gene match: 9. Germline CDR1 and CDR2: MNHEY and SMNVEV (reference sequence). This CDR3 contains 14 residues. Notes on this clone: In the same sample, other DNA sequences code for this CDR3.

The PCR used 60 Vbeta and 13 Jbeta primers. Produced via immunoSEQ multiplex PCR; TCRdb's table is partial and in-frame only. The sample lists some 180,000 clones; about four fifths were seen once. The source material was PBMCs. This receptor was identified in a woman between 18 and 29 years old in good health and CMV-seronegative. This chain connects TRBV27 to TRBJ2-7, with TRBD2 identical over 7 bases. The CDR3 nucleotides read TGTGCCAGCAGGCGGGCGGGAGATAATTACGAGCAGTACTTC. Amino acid sequence: CASRRAGDNYEQYF.